These 32 T cell receptor beta chains share one sample of origin, sequenced in a study of response to subunit inactivated influenza vaccine. TCRdb analysed the RT-PCR reads with MiXCR anew, one entry per CDR3 protein. The sample contains some 800,000 distinct CDR3 sequences, 21% of which appear only once. Here the sequenced sample was PBMCs from blood, taken 5 days after vaccination. These receptor sequences come from a man over 45 who received an inactivated influenza vaccine.

V and J are TRBV5-1 and TRBJ2-3, with 8 bases identical to TRBD2. This CDR3 is 15 amino acids long. V dropped 4 bases and J dropped 2; count of bases not matched to a gene: 6. Germline V gene lookup returns CDR1 SGHRS and CDR2 YFSETQ. The CDR3 nucleotides read TGCGCCAGCAGCGGGCGAGGACTAGCCACAGATACGCAGTATTTT. Translation gives CASSGRGLATDTQYF.

The CDR3: CSAAKVGGTANQPQHF. In nucleotides, the CDR3 is TGCAGTGCTGCCAAAGTTGGAGGGACAGCCAATCAGCCCCAGCATTTT. This chain uses TRBV20-1 with TRBJ1-5; 7 nucleotides align to TRBD1. The trim removed 5 bases at V and 3 bases at J, leaving 13 bases unmatched. Germline CDR1 is DFQATT and CDR2 is SNEGSKA (reference sequence). The CDR3 has 16 amino acids.

This clonotype was detected ten times or more. J is TRBJ2-7 and V is TRBV20-1; TRBD2 might be the D (7 bases). Germline loops: CDR1 DFQATT, CDR2 SNEGSKA (reference sequence). The ends were cut back, 7 bases at V and 5 bases at J, with 15 bases in the middle. This CDR3 has 12 residues. Here the CDR3 DNA reads TGCAGTGGGTCGGGGGGCCCTCACGAGCAGTACTTC. The encoded protein is CSGSGGPHEQYF.

The V call is TRBV28, the J call TRBJ2-3; D is undetermined. Germline V CDR1 and CDR2: MDHEN, SYDVKM. The CDR3 spans 12 residues. V was clipped by 7 bases and J by 2 bases, with 7 bases between them. The CDR3 DNA reads as TGTGCCAGCACAGAGGTCACAGATACGCAGTATTTT. It codes for CASTEVTDTQYF. Full variable domain (missing parts from reference TRBV28 and TRBJ2-3): DVKVTQSSRYLVKRTGEKVFLECVQDMDHENMFWYRQDPGLGLRLIYFSYDVKMKEKGDIPEGYSVSREKKERFSLILESASTNQTSMYLCASTEVTDTQYFGPGTRLTVL.

The chain carries TRBV11-2 and TRBJ2-3, with TRBD2 matching 7 bases. The V segment lost 3 bases and the J segment 5 bases; nucleotides outside the gene matches: 17. The CDR3 is 18 amino acids. The germline V gene encodes CDR1 SGHAT and CDR2 FQNNGV. The CDR3 sequence is CASSLTAWGGIREDTQYF. In nucleotides, the CDR3 is TGTGCCAGCAGCTTGACCGCGTGGGGGGGGATTAGGGAAGATACGCAGTATTTT.

This clonotype came up a few times. This chain links TRBV20-1 with TRBJ2-1; 8 nucleotides line up with TRBD2. This CDR3 has 16 amino acids. J was trimmed by 6 bases and V by 6 bases; bases with no gene match: 16. The germline gives CDR1 DFQATT, CDR2 SNEGSKA (reference sequence). The CDR3: CSASPPLAGSRNEQFF. The CDR3 DNA reads as TGCAGTGCAAGTCCTCCTTTAGCGGGAAGTCGCAATGAGCAGTTCTTC.

This clonotype was seen a few times. The V gene is TRBV10-3, the J gene TRBJ2-3, with TRBD1 matching 9 bases. V lost 7 bases, J lost 0 bases, and 5 bases stayed unmatched. Germline V lookup: CDR1 ENHRY, CDR2 SYGVKD. The CDR3 spans 15 residues. The CDR3 loop is CAINQGQGSTDTQYF. The CDR3 nucleotides are TGTGCCATCAACCAGGGACAGGGCAGCACAGATACGCAGTATTTT.

The genes are TRBV6-2 or TRBV6-3 and TRBJ1-1, with TRBD1 matching 9 bases. This CDR3 is built from 14 residues. V trimming: 7 bases; J trimming: 4 bases; junction bases outside the gene matches: 7. CDR1 is MNHEY, CDR2 SVGEGT, per germline. The CDR3, as DNA: TGTGCCAGCAAAAAGGGACAGGGTCCCACTGAAGCTTTCTTT. Amino acid sequence: CASKKGQGPTEAFF.

This clonotype has just a few counts. The chain recombines TRBV20-1 with TRBJ2-5, with 8 nucleotides matching TRBD2. Germline CDR1 is DFQATT and CDR2 is SNEGSKA (reference sequence). V was clipped by 1 base and J by 7 bases; unmatched bases: 11. The CDR3 length is 15 residues. CDR3 sequence: CSARVASGSRGTQYF. For the CDR3, the DNA is TGCAGTGCTAGAGTTGCTAGCGGGTCACGAGGGACCCAGTACTTC.

The chain is built from TRBV20-1 and TRBJ2-1; 14 bases map to TRBD2. CDR1 is DFQATT and CDR2 is SNEGSKA in the germline V gene (reference sequence). There are 16 residues in the CDR3. With 3 bases clipped from V and 4 bases from J, the junction kept 5 bases outside the gene matches. The CDR3 here is CSARGLAGDHYNEQFF. The CDR3 coding sequence is TGCAGTGCTAGGGGACTAGCGGGGGACCATTACAATGAGCAGTTCTTC.

This clonotype was counted a few times. J is TRBJ2-5 and V is TRBV12-3 or TRBV12-4; D gene ambiguous. Trimming removed 4 bases from V and 7 bases from J, with 13 bases in between. The CDR3 sequence is 13 residues long. The CDR3 nucleotides read TGTGCCAGCAGTTCAGCGAAACCGGGGACCCAGTACTTC. It yields the protein CASSSAKPGTQYF.

This clonotype was counted a few times. This sequence joins TRBV4-1 and TRBJ1-1; D may be TRBD1 (5 bases). The CDR3 has 16 amino acids. Germline CDR1 is MGHRA and CDR2 is YSYEKL. V lost 4 bases to trimming and J lost 3 bases, with 18 bases between them. The CDR3 spells CASSLLVPQAHTEAFF. The CDR3 DNA reads TGCGCCAGCAGCCTCCTCGTACCACAGGCACACACTGAAGCTTTCTTT.

DNA for the CDR3: TGCGCCAGCAGCCCTGGGACTAGGGTGGAGACCCAGTACTTC. Its translation: CASSPGTRVETQYF. The gene calls are TRBV5-1 and TRBJ2-5, with TRBD2 matching 8 bases. Germline V CDR1 and CDR2: SGHRS, YFSETQ. This CDR3 comprises 14 residues. The junction had 7 bases not matched to a gene; V was cut back by 4 bases and J by 5 bases. Supplemented by reference TRBV5-1 and TRBJ2-5, the full variable domain reads KAGVTQTPRYLIKTRGQQVTLSCSPISGHRSVSWYQQTPGQGLQFLFEYFSETQRNKGNFPGRFSGRQFSNSRSEMNVSTLELGDSALYLCASSPGTRVETQYFGPGTRLLVL.

J is TRBJ2-7 and V is TRBV2, with D perhaps TRBD1 or TRBD2 (5 bases each). V was trimmed by 11 bases and J by 4 bases, leaving 12 bases between them. The CDR3 runs to 11 residues. CDR1 is SNHLY and CDR2 is FYNNEI in the germline V gene. The CDR3 nucleotides read TGTGCCTCCCGGGACGTTTACGAGCAGTACTTC. It codes for CASRDVYEQYF.

In this sample, this clonotype turned up many times. The chain carries TRBV7-3 and TRBJ2-2, with TRBD2 identical over 12 bases. CDR3 length: 19 residues. With 5 bases clipped from V and 2 bases from J, the junction kept 12 bases outside the gene matches. Germline CDR1 and CDR2: SGHTA and FQGTGA. The CDR3 DNA sequence: TGTGCCAGCAGCCCCTCGGGACTAGCGGGCTCAGCTAACACCGGGGAGCTGTTTTTT. Residues: CASSPSGLAGSANTGELFF.

This clonotype was detected ten times or more. The chain has TRBV6-5 and TRBJ2-5, with TRBD1 as a possible D gene (6 bases). The germline V gene has CDR1 MNHEY and CDR2 SVGAGI. There are 16 residues in the CDR3. V shed 4 bases and J shed 2 bases, with 17 bases lying between them. The CDR3 nucleotides are TGTGCCAGCAGTTTCGGATCCAGGACAGATCAAGAGACCCAGTACTTC. This encodes CASSFGSRTDQETQYF.

This clonotype came up a few times. J is TRBJ2-3 and V is TRBV18; 11 positions match TRBD2. V shed 1 base and J 5 bases; nucleotides not matched to a gene: 11. CDR3 length equals 18 residues. Germline V gene lookup returns CDR1 KGHSH and CDR2 LQKENI. As DNA, the CDR3 is TGTGCCAGCTCACCACGTACTAGCGGGGGTCCTACAAAAGATACGCAGTATTTT. Translated, it gives CASSPRTSGGPTKDTQYF.

The V gene is TRBV7-9, the J gene TRBJ2-7, with TRBD2 matching 9 bases. Trimming removed 6 bases from V and 3 bases from J; junction bases left unmatched: 6. The CDR3 has 14 residues. Germline V lookup: CDR1 SEHNR, CDR2 FQNEAQ (reference sequence). The CDR3 is CASREGLADYEQYF. The CDR3 DNA sequence: TGTGCCAGCAGGGAGGGACTAGCTGACTACGAGCAGTACTTC.

The J gene is TRBJ1-6, the V gene TRBV7-8, with a tentative D call TRBD1 (5 bases). Trimming took off 0 bases at V and 10 bases at J, with 10 bases between the two ends. The CDR3 is made up of 14 amino acids. CDR1 and CDR2 from the germline V gene are SGHVS and FQNEAQ. CDR3: CASSLALGESPLHF. The CDR3 DNA follows: TGTGCCAGCAGCTTAGCTTTGGGGGAGTCACCCCTCCACTTT.

The rearrangement links TRBV29-1 to TRBJ2-5; D could derive from TRBD1 or TRBD2 (5 bases each). The CDR3 loop spans 13 amino acids. Germline V gene lookup returns CDR1 SQVTM and CDR2 ANQGSEA. Trimming took 5 bases from V and 0 from J, leaving 10 bases between them. This chain's CDR3 is CSVFGTDQETQYF. The CDR3 coding sequence is TGCAGCGTTTTCGGGACGGACCAAGAGACCCAGTACTTC.

V usage is TRBV20-1 and J usage is TRBJ2-2, with TRBD2 identical over 11 bases. Germline CDR1 is DFQATT and CDR2 is SNEGSKA (reference sequence). This CDR3 comprises 17 residues. Trimming at V came to 0 bases and at J to 2 bases, leaving 5 bases not matched to a gene. The CDR3 region is CSARDPLAGGNTGELFF. In nucleotides, the CDR3 is TGCAGTGCTAGAGATCCCCTAGCGGGGGGAAACACCGGGGAGCTGTTTTTT.

The chain is built from TRBV10-2 and TRBJ2-1; D is perhaps TRBD1 or TRBD2 (5 bases each). The CDR3 consists of 16 residues. From germline, CDR1 is WSHSY and CDR2 SAAADI. V was cut by 6 bases and J by 8 bases, with 23 bases left in between. The CDR3 DNA sequence: TGCGCCAGCAGAGCCCGTGCACTCAGGGACGGGGATGAGCAGTTCTTC. As protein: CASRARALRDGDEQFF.

This clonotype was seen more than once but under ten times. This chain connects TRBV7-8 to TRBJ2-2, with D uncertain. The germline gives CDR1 SGHVS, CDR2 FQNEAQ. This CDR3 spans 12 amino acids. V was clipped by 5 bases and J by 3 bases, with 4 bases between them. Written as DNA, the CDR3 is TGTGCCAGCAGCGGTTACACCGGGGAGCTGTTTTTT. It yields the protein CASSGYTGELFF.

This clonotype was picked up a small number of times. CDR3 DNA: TGTGCCAGCAGTTACTCCCCTTATCCCGGAGGGTACGAGCAGTACTTC. Translation: CASSYSPYPGGYEQYF. V gene TRBV6-5 combines with J gene TRBJ2-7; the D gene is possibly TRBD2 (6 bases). V shed 0 bases and J shed 4 bases, with 16 bases lying between them. Germline lookup yields CDR1 MNHEY and CDR2 SVGAGI. The CDR3 length is 16 residues.

This clonotype occurred once. The rearrangement uses TRBV6-2 or TRBV6-3 and TRBJ2-7; maybe TRBD1 (6 bases). Per germline, CDR1 MNHEY and CDR2 SVGEGT. Trimming pared 11 bases from V and 2 bases from J, leaving 16 bases between. The CDR3 extends over 13 amino acids. The CDR3 region has the DNA TGTGCCGCACAGGGCCTGTGCACCTACGAGCAGTACTTC. Amino acid sequence: CAAQGLCTYEQYF.

This sequence joins TRBV4-1 and TRBJ2-6; D unclear. Germline CDR1 and CDR2: MGHRA and YSYEKL. Trimming stripped 0 bases from V and 1 base from J, with 22 bases between. There are 21 residues in the CDR3. The CDR3 sequence is CASSQDYRTAWEGSGANVLTF. The CDR3 DNA reads TGCGCCAGCAGCCAAGATTATAGGACGGCCTGGGAAGGTTCTGGGGCCAACGTCCTGACTTTC.

The sample holds a few counts of this clonotype. This chain joins TRBV20-1 and TRBJ2-1, with D uncertain. The V end was cut by 5 bases, the J end by 6 bases, with 14 bases between. This CDR3 region has 13 residues. Per the germline V gene, CDR1 is DFQATT and CDR2 is SNEGSKA (reference sequence). CDR3 DNA sequence: TGCAGTGCTCCGCGTCTAGTTTCCAATGAGCAGTTCTTC. Residues: CSAPRLVSNEQFF.

The chain uses TRBV29-1 and TRBJ1-1; TRBD1 matches 7 bases. From germline, CDR1 is SQVTM and CDR2 ANQGSEA. The CDR3 has 14 amino acids. Germline trimming cut 8 bases from V and 0 bases from J; bases unmatched to any gene: 9. Written as DNA, the CDR3 is TGCAGCATAAGGGGGCTGATCATGAACACTGAAGCTTTCTTT. It codes for CSIRGLIMNTEAFF. Full variable domain (missing parts from reference TRBV29-1 and TRBJ1-1): SAVISQKPSRDICQRGTSLTIQCQVDSQVTMMFWYRQQPGQSLTLIATANQGSEATYESGFVIDKFPISRPNLTFSTLTVSNMSPEDSSIYLCSIRGLIMNTEAFFGQGTRLTVV.

This clonotype showed up just a few times. This chain uses TRBV11-2 with TRBJ2-7; D gene unclear. Trimming removed 6 bases from V and 0 bases from J, with 15 bases in between. Germline loops: CDR1 SGHAT, CDR2 FQNNGV. This CDR3 has 15 amino acids. CDR3: CASSPTAISSYEQYF. The DNA for the CDR3 is TGTGCCAGCAGTCCTACAGCTATAAGCTCCTACGAGCAGTACTTC.

DNA for the CDR3: TGTGCCAGCAGCCAAGAGGGACTAGCGGGAGATAGGGAGACCCAGTACTTC. This translates into CASSQEGLAGDRETQYF. The chain links TRBV7-3 to TRBJ2-5; 14 nucleotides align to TRBD2. This CDR3 contains 17 residues. Per germline, CDR1 SGHTA and CDR2 FQGTGA. Losses at the gene ends were 5 bases for V and 5 bases for J; bases not matched to a gene: 10.

The chain combines TRBV4-3 with TRBJ2-6; a weak D match, TRBD1 (6 bases). Germline V CDR1 and CDR2: LGHNA, YSLEER. The CDR3 loop spans 18 amino acids. Trimming removed 0 bases from V and 3 bases from J, with 15 bases in between. The CDR3 loop reads CASSQDFRGRVGANVLTF. In nucleotides, the CDR3 is TGCGCCAGCAGCCAAGATTTCAGGGGCCGGGTTGGGGCCAACGTCCTGACTTTC.

V gene TRBV29-1 combines with J gene TRBJ2-3; 11 positions agree with TRBD1. CDR1 and CDR2 from the germline V gene are SQVTM and ANQGSEA. CDR3 length: 14 amino acids. The ends lost 6 bases at V and 3 bases at J; junction bases unmatched: 5. DNA of the CDR3: TGCAGCGTCGGCCGGGACAGGGGGACAGATACGCAGTATTTT. It encodes CSVGRDRGTDTQYF.